The 2 T cell receptor beta chains below were found in one sample sequenced in a study of radiotherapy plus CTLA-4 blockade in lung cancer. Assay used: immunoSEQ multiplex PCR; TCRdb lists only in-frame clones, some missing. Of tens of thousands of clones detected, 80% to 90% appear once; the ten largest clones hold around 4.8%. Sequenced here: peripheral blood, sampled from a patient treated with radiotherapy plus ipilimumab. Source of these receptors: a human donor with non-small cell lung cancer whose response to radiotherapy plus ipilimumab could not be evaluated.

The chain carries TRBV27 and TRBJ1-2; possible D gene TRBD1, 6 bases. CDR3 length: 12 amino acids. Deletions cut 7 bases from V and 1 base from J, with 7 bases between. Germline values: CDR1 MNHEY, CDR2 SMNVEV (reference sequence). The CDR3 loop reads CASNRVNYGYTF. The CDR3, as DNA: TGTGCCAGCAACAGGGTTAACTATGGCTACACCTTC.

The chain links TRBV28 to TRBJ2-3; 7 bases align to TRBD1. This CDR3 comprises 11 residues. Germline CDR1 MDHEN, CDR2 SYDVKM. Trimming took 5 bases from V and 10 from J; bases not matched to a gene: 3. CDR3 amino acids: CASSPDRAQYF. In nucleotides, the CDR3 is TGTGCCAGCAGTCCCGACAGGGCGCAGTATTTT.